This passage covers 24 T cell receptor beta chains from one sample sequenced in a study of blood T cell repertoires in COVID-19. Assay: immunoSEQ multiplex PCR; the TCRdb copy retains only in-frame clones and omits some. The table records 200,000 to 250,000 clones, roughly 85% of them present only once. Sequencing was carried out using peripheral blood. These receptors were obtained from a man aged 40-55 years with acute or convalescent COVID-19.

The V and J genes are TRBV9 and TRBJ1-6; 7 bases map to TRBD1. Unmatched junction bases numbered 6, after V lost 3 bases and J lost 3 bases. The germline V gene encodes CDR1 SGDLS and CDR2 YYNGEE. The CDR3 is made up of 16 amino acids. The CDR3 here is CASSASQGRYNSPLHF. Here the CDR3 DNA reads TGTGCCAGCAGCGCTTCACAGGGGCGCTATAATTCACCCCTCCACTTT.

This chain links TRBV7-3 with TRBJ1-1, with a tentative D call TRBD1 (6 bases). The ends were cut back, 5 bases at V and 2 bases at J, with 18 bases in the middle. In germline, CDR1 is SGHTA, CDR2 FQGTGA. This CDR3 has 16 amino acids. CDR3 sequence: CASSLTGMGVNTEAFF. CDR3 sequence (DNA): TGTGCCAGCAGCCTCACAGGGATGGGGGTAAACACTGAAGCTTTCTTT.

This chain joins TRBV12-3 or TRBV12-4 and TRBJ2-7, with a tentative D call TRBD1 (6 bases). Trimming removed 5 bases from V and 6 bases from J, with 11 bases in between. The CDR3 covers 12 residues. The CDR3 loop is CASSNTGFEQYF. The CDR3 nucleotides are TGTGCCAGCAGTAATACAGGGTTCGAGCAGTACTTC.

This clone was seen just once. The chain links TRBV3-1 (or the pseudogene TRBV3-2) to TRBJ2-3, with 13 bases that match TRBD2. The V gene end was trimmed by 2 bases and the J gene end by 5 bases; junction bases not matched to a gene: 7. Per germline, CDR1 LGHDT and CDR2 YNNKEL (reference sequence). CDR3 length: 17 amino acids. In DNA form, the CDR3 reads TGTGCCAGCAGCCAACATACTAGCGGGGGGGACCGAGATACGCAGTATTTT. It codes for CASSQHTSGGDRDTQYF.

This chain joins TRBV9 and TRBJ2-3; the D gene is possibly TRBD2 (5 bases). The CDR3 extends over 15 amino acids. Germline values: CDR1 SGDLS, CDR2 YYNGEE. V was trimmed by 1 base and J by 0 bases, leaving 9 bases between them. The CDR3: CASSVSSGSTDTQYF. The CDR3 bases are TGTGCCAGCAGCGTATCCAGCGGAAGCACAGATACGCAGTATTTT.

This chain joins TRBV7-9 and TRBJ2-7, with 8 bases lining up with TRBD2. The CDR3 consists of 13 residues. CDR1 SEHNR and CDR2 FQNEAQ come from the germline V gene (reference sequence). V was pared by 5 bases and J by 5 bases, with 5 bases of the junction left unmatched. The CDR3 nucleotides read TGTGCCAGCAGCGCGGACGGGGGGGACGAGCAGTACTTC. Encoded protein: CASSADGGDEQYF.

The rearrangement uses TRBV7-2 and TRBJ2-7, with D possibly TRBD1 on 6 matching bases. Trimming pared 2 bases from V and 1 base from J, leaving 12 bases between. CDR3 length: 15 amino acids. Germline loops: CDR1 SGHTA, CDR2 FQGNSA. CDR3 in amino acids: CASSLYPTGSYEQYF. CDR3 nucleotide sequence: TGTGCCAGCAGCTTATACCCCACAGGGTCCTACGAGCAGTACTTC. Together with reference TRBV7-2 and TRBJ2-7, the CDR3 gives the full variable domain: GAGVSQSPSNKVTEKGKDVELRCDPISGHTALYWYRQSLGQGLEFLIYFQGNSAPDKSGLPSDRFSAERTGGSVSTLTIQRTQQEDSAVYLCASSLYPTGSYEQYFGPGTRLTVT.

V and J are TRBV13 and TRBJ2-1; 10 bases are a match to TRBD1. Trimming took 5 bases from V and 5 from J; bases not matched to a gene: 6. The V gene's germline CDR1 is PRHDT and CDR2 FYEKMQ (reference sequence). The CDR3 has 15 amino acids. The DNA of the CDR3 is TGTGCCAGCAGCCAGGGACAGGGGCCGCACAATGAGCAGTTCTTC. Its translation is CASSQGQGPHNEQFF.

Regarding this clone: This sample also contains other DNA sequences that code for the same CDR3. The chain recombines TRBV18 with TRBJ1-1, with unresolved D. V lost 3 bases and J lost 1, with 6 bases in between. The germline V gene encodes CDR1 KGHSH and CDR2 LQKENI. The CDR3 loop spans 13 amino acids. The CDR3 coding sequence is TGTGCCAGCTCACCGCCGGGGAACACTGAAGCTTTCTTT. Protein product: CASSPPGNTEAFF.

Note on this clone: Germline and junction disagree at one end, which may indicate a read error. V gene TRBV19 combines with J gene TRBJ1-2, with TRBD1 matching over 7 bases. The CDR3 has 14 amino acids. Germline lookup yields CDR1 LNHDA and CDR2 SQIVND (reference sequence). The CDR3 sequence: CASSSRQGLNGYAF. CDR3 nucleotides: TGTGCCAGTAGTTCCCGACAGGGTCTTAATGGCTACGCCTTC. Based on the CDR3 plus reference TRBV19 and TRBJ1-2, the full variable domain is DGGITQSPKYLFRKEGQNVTLSCEQNLNHDAMYWYRQDPGQGLRLIYYSQIVNDFQKGDIAEGYSVSREKKESFPLTVTSAQKNPTAFYLCASSSRQGLNGYAFGSGTRLTVV.

CDR3 coding DNA: TGTGCCAGCAGTCAAGGACAGGGGGCCAATGAGCAGTTCTTC. Translated: CASSQGQGANEQFF. This chain connects TRBV9 to TRBJ2-1; TRBD1 aligns across 11 bases. This CDR3 has 14 amino acids. Trimming cost V 5 bases and J 6 bases; bases outside gene matches: 4. CDR1 SGDLS and CDR2 YYNGEE come from the germline V gene.

The chain is built from TRBV6-2 or TRBV6-3 and TRBJ2-7, with TRBD1 identical over 10 bases. After removal of 5 bases from V and 3 bases from J, the junction contained 4 bases not matched to a gene. Germline V lookup: CDR1 MNHEY, CDR2 SVGEGT. The CDR3 runs to 14 residues. CDR3 amino acids: CASSLRDRGYEQYF. Written as DNA, the CDR3 is TGTGCCAGCAGTCTCCGGGACAGGGGCTACGAGCAGTACTTC.

The sample holds a few counts of this clone. J is TRBJ2-7 and V is TRBV7-2; 8 bases map to TRBD1. Unmatched junction bases numbered 9, after V lost 6 bases and J lost 11 bases. The CDR3 length is 12 residues. Germline V lookup: CDR1 SGHTA, CDR2 FQGNSA. The CDR3 is CASSLAGQAEYF. The CDR3 coding sequence is TGTGCCAGCAGTTTGGCGGGACAGGCGGAGTACTTC. Using reference TRBV7-2 and TRBJ2-7 for the parts outside the CDR3, the full variable domain is GAGVSQSPSNKVTEKGKDVELRCDPISGHTALYWYRQSLGQGLEFLIYFQGNSAPDKSGLPSDRFSAERTGGSVSTLTIQRTQQEDSAVYLCASSLAGQAEYFGPGTRLTVT.

The chain recombines TRBV24-1 with TRBJ1-2; 7 bases map to TRBD1. With V trimmed by 4 bases and J by 8 bases, 12 bases remained unmatched. Germline loops: CDR1 KGHDR, CDR2 SFDVKD. The CDR3 contains 15 residues. The CDR3 DNA sequence: TGTGCCACCAGTGACCCGGGACAGATCCGGGAGGGCTACACCTTC. Amino acid sequence: CATSDPGQIREGYTF.

This chain connects TRBV5-1 to TRBJ2-5; possibly TRBD2 for D (7 bases). Trimming removed 0 bases from V and 5 bases from J, with 17 bases in between. Germline V gene lookup returns CDR1 SGHRS and CDR2 YFSETQ. The CDR3 consists of 16 residues. The CDR3 here is CASSLATGGPPETQYF. DNA for the CDR3: TGCGCCAGCAGCTTGGCGACCGGGGGGCCACCGGAGACCCAGTACTTC.

V is TRBV30 and J is TRBJ1-3; a possible D gene is TRBD1 (5 bases). The CDR3 spans 13 residues. V lost 6 bases to trimming and J lost 0 bases, with 9 bases between them. Germline CDR1 and CDR2: GTSNPN and SVGIG (reference sequence). As DNA, the CDR3 is TGTGCCTGCGCGGGGCTCTCTGGAAACACCATATATTTT. Its protein is CACAGLSGNTIYF.

The chain recombines TRBV4-2 with TRBJ1-2, with a weak D call TRBD1 (5 bases). The CDR3 loop spans 14 amino acids. V shed 2 bases and J shed 6 bases, with 13 bases lying between them. Germline V CDR1 and CDR2: LGHNA, YNFKEQ. CDR3 DNA sequence: TGTGCCAGCAGCCAATACCTAGGGGCGGATGGCTACACCTTC. Protein: CASSQYLGADGYTF.

This chain uses TRBV29-1 with TRBJ2-1, with 13 bases that match TRBD2. CDR3 length: 18 amino acids. V was clipped by 3 bases and J by 1 base; unmatched bases: 9. Germline loops: CDR1 SQVTM, CDR2 ANQGSEA. CDR3 nucleotides: TGCAGCGTTGAGTTGGGTCGGACTAGCGGGGGATCCTACAATGAGCAGTTCTTC. Translated, it gives CSVELGRTSGGSYNEQFF.

The chain carries TRBV28 and TRBJ1-3; D is undetermined. CDR3 length equals 14 residues. Deletions cut 1 base from V and 4 bases from J, with 8 bases between. The germline CDR1 and CDR2 sequences are MDHEN and SYDVKM. The CDR3 protein is CASSLYGSGNTIYF. Here the CDR3 DNA reads TGTGCCAGCAGTTTATACGGTTCCGGAAACACCATATATTTT.

The chain combines TRBV3-1 (or the pseudogene TRBV3-2) with TRBJ2-2; tentative D call: TRBD2 (5 bases). This CDR3 spans 16 amino acids. The germline V and J ends were trimmed by 0 bases and 2 bases, with 10 bases remaining between them. CDR1 is LGHDT, CDR2 YNNKEL, per germline (reference sequence). The CDR3 is CASSQDTGVNTGELFF. In nucleotides, the CDR3 is TGTGCCAGCAGCCAAGATACCGGGGTTAACACCGGGGAGCTGTTTTTT.

The rearrangement joins TRBV10-3 to TRBJ1-3, with TRBD1 as a possible D gene (6 bases). V was cut by 4 bases and J by 0 bases, with 10 bases left in between. Germline CDR1 reads ENHRY; CDR2 reads SYGVKD. The CDR3 contains 15 residues. In DNA, the CDR3 is TGTGCCATCAGTGTTGGACAGATCTCTGGAAACACCATATATTTT. Its protein is CAISVGQISGNTIYF.

The chain combines TRBV6-1 with TRBJ1-6; a weak D match, TRBD1 (5 bases). The CDR3 extends over 19 amino acids. Per the germline V gene, CDR1 is MNHNS and CDR2 is SASEGT. V gave up 2 bases and J gave up 7 bases, with 24 bases separating them. CDR3: CASSEPDSGGSFGNSPLHF. The DNA of the CDR3 is TGTGCCAGCAGTGAACCGGACTCCGGGGGTTCCTTTGGGAATTCACCCCTCCACTTT.

The chain carries TRBV7-3 and TRBJ1-6; 8 nucleotides align to TRBD1. Germline V lookup: CDR1 SGHTA, CDR2 FQGTGA. The J segment lost 7 bases and the V segment lost 5 bases, leaving 7 bases of the junction unmatched. The CDR3 is 15 amino acids. CDR3: CASSLDRGPNSPLHF. CDR3 nucleotides: TGTGCCAGCAGCCTAGACAGGGGTCCAAATTCACCCCTCCACTTT.

The rearrangement uses TRBV25-1 and TRBJ2-1; D is possibly TRBD1 (6 bases). Trimming stripped 1 base from V and 3 bases from J, with 13 bases between. The CDR3 has 16 amino acids. Germline CDR1 is MGHDK and CDR2 is SYGVNS. The CDR3 here is CASSELIGQYYNEQFF. CDR3 DNA: TGTGCCAGCAGTGAATTGATTGGACAGTACTACAATGAGCAGTTCTTC.